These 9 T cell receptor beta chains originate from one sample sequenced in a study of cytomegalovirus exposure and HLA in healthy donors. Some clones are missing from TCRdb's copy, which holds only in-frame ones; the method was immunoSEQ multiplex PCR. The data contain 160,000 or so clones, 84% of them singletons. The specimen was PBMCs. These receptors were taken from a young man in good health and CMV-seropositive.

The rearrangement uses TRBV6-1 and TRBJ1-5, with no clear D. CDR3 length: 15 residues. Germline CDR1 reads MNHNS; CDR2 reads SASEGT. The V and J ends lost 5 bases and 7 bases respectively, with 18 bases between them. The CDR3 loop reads CASSKDVGRGQPQHF. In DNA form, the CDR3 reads TGTGCCAGCAGTAAAGACGTCGGTCGGGGACAGCCCCAGCATTTT.

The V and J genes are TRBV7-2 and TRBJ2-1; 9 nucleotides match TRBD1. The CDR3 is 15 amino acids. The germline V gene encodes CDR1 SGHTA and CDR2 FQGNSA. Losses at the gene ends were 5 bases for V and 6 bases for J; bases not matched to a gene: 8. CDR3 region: CASSVTAGQGNEQFF. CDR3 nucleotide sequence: TGTGCCAGCAGCGTTACGGCGGGACAGGGCAATGAGCAGTTCTTC.

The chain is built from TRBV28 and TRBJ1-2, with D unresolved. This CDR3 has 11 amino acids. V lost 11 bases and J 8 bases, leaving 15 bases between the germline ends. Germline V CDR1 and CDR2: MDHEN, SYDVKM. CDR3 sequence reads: CASTAPGGYTF. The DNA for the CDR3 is TGTGCCTCAACTGCTCCGGGGGGCTACACCTTC.

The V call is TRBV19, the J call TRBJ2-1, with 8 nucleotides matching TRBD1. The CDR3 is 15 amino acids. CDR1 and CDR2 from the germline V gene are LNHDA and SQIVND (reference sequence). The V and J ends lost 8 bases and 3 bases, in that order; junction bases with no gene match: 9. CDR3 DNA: TGTGCCAGTTCAGGGGGCGTGAGGGGCTACAATGAGCAGTTCTTC. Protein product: CASSGGVRGYNEQFF.

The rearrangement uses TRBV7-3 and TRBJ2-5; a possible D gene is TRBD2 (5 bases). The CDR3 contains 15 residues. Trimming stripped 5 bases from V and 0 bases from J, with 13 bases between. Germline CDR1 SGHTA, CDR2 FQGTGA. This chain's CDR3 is CASSIPTGYQETQYF. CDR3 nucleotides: TGTGCCAGCAGCATACCGACGGGGTACCAAGAGACCCAGTACTTC.

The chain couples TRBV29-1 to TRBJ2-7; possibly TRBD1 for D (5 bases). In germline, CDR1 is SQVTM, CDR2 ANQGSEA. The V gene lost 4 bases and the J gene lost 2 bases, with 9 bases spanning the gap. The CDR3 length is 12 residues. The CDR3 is CSVAQVAYEQYF. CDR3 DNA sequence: TGCAGCGTTGCACAGGTTGCCTACGAGCAGTACTTC.

CDR3 DNA sequence: TGTGCCAGCTTCCAAGGGGGACACTCGGGAGAGACCCAGTACTTC. This encodes CASFQGGHSGETQYF. V gene TRBV28 combines with J gene TRBJ2-5, with D possibly TRBD1 on 6 matching bases. The CDR3 contains 15 residues. In germline, CDR1 is MDHEN, CDR2 SYDVKM. V was pared by 8 bases and J by 4 bases, with 20 bases between.

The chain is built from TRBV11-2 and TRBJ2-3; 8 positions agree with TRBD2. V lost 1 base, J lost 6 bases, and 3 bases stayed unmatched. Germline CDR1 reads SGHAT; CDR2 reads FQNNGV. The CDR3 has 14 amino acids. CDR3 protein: CASSLGASGDTQYF. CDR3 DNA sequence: TGTGCCAGCAGCTTAGGGGCTAGCGGGGATACGCAGTATTTT.

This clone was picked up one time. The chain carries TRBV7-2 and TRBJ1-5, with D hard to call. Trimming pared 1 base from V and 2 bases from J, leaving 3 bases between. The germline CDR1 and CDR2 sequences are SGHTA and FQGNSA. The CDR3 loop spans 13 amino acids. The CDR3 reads CASSLERNQPQHF. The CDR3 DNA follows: TGTGCCAGCAGCTTAGAGCGCAATCAGCCCCAGCATTTT.